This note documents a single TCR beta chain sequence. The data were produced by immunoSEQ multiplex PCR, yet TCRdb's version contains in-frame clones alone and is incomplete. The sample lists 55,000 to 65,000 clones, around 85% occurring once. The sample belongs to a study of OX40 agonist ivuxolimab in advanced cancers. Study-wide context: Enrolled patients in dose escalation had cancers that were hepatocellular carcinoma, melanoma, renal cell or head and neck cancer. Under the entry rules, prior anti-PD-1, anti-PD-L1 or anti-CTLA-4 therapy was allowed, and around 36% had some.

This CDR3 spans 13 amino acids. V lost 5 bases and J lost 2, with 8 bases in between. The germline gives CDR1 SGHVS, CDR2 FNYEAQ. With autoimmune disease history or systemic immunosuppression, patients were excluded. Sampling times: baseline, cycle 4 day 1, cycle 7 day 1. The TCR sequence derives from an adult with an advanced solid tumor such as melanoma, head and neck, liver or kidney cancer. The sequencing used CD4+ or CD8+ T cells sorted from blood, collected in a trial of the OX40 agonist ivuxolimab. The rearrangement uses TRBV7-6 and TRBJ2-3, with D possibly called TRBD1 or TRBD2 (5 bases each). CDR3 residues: CASSPGTTDTQYF. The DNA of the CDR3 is TGTGCCAGCAGCCCCGGGACCACAGATACGCAGTATTTT. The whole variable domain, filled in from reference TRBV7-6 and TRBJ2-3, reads GAGVSQSPRYKVTKRGQDVALRCDPISGHVSLYWYRQALGQGPEFLTYFNYEAQQDKSGLPNDRFSAERPEGSISTLTIQRTEQRDSAMYRCASSPGTTDTQYFGPGTRLTVL.